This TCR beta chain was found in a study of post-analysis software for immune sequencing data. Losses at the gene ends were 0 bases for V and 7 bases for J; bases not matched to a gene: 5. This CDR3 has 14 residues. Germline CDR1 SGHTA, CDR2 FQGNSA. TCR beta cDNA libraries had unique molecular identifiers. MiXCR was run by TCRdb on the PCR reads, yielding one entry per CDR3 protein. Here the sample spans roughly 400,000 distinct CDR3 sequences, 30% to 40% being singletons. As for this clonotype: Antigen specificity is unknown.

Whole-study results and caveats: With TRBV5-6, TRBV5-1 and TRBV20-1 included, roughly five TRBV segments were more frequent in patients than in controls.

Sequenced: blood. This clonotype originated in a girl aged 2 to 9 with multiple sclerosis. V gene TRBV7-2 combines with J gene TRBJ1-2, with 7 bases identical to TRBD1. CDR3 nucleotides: TGTGCCAGCAGCTTAGCGCAAGGACAGGCTGGCTACACCTTC. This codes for CASSLAQGQAGYTF.